This TCR beta chain was recovered during a study of T cells in severe cutaneous drug reactions. The donors had carbamazepine-induced Stevens-Johnson syndrome or toxic epidermal necrolysis. Libraries were made by iRepertoire multiplex PCR with TCR subtype-specific primers for bulk and single-cell sequencing. TCRdb reprocessed the multiplex PCR reads, with one entry per CDR3 protein and no DNA. This repertoire comprises roughly 9,000 distinct CDR3 sequences; its ten largest clones make up roughly 24%. CDR3 length: 15 residues. Germline values: CDR1 LNHDA, CDR2 SQIVND (reference sequence). The sequenced sample consisted of cells from a skin blister. The rearrangement joins TRBV19 to TRBJ1-1. The clonotype originates from a human donor with a severe cutaneous adverse drug reaction. The CDR3 is CASRDLGVVNTEAFF.